These 9 T cell receptor beta chains were sequenced from one sample in a study of blood T cell repertoires in COVID-19. This table comes from immunoSEQ multiplex PCR, and its TCRdb copy is limited to in-frame clones, with some not included. Of 140,000 or so clones detected, approximately 84% appear once; the ten largest clones hold 3% to 4%. Input material: PBMCs or T cells enriched from blood (not recorded which). The origin of the receptors is a woman in her fifties or sixties with acute COVID-19.

The chain couples TRBV7-9 to TRBJ2-3, with D perhaps TRBD1 (6 bases). CDR3 length equals 11 residues. Looked up from germline, CDR1 is SEHNR and CDR2 is FQNEAQ (reference sequence). V was cut by 6 bases and J by 10 bases, with 11 bases left in between. CDR3 nucleotides: TGTGCCAGCAGGGGGGCGGAGGCGCAGTATTTT. This gives the protein CASRGAEAQYF.

CDR3 in amino acids: CASSLFNRRTDTQYF. CDR3 nucleotide sequence: TGTGCCAGCAGCTTATTCAACAGACGAACAGATACGCAGTATTTT. The V call is TRBV7-9, the J call TRBJ2-3; no definite D call. The CDR3 length is 15 residues. With 2 bases removed from V and 3 bases from J, the gap between germline ends came to 12 bases. CDR1 and CDR2 from the germline V gene are SEHNR and FQNEAQ (reference sequence).

The chain has TRBV28 and TRBJ2-4; a possible D gene is TRBD1 (5 bases). The CDR3 has 15 residues. V was pared by 3 bases and J by 3 bases, with 12 bases between. The germline CDR1 and CDR2 sequences are MDHEN and SYDVKM. The CDR3 DNA sequence: TGTGCCAGCAGTTTTGAAGGGGCGGTCAAAAACATTCAGTACTTC. Translating gives CASSFEGAVKNIQYF.

The chain uses TRBV5-6 and TRBJ2-5; D remains unclear. Looked up from germline, CDR1 is SGHDT and CDR2 is YYEEEE. The germline V and J ends were trimmed by 4 bases and 3 bases, with 10 bases remaining between them. This CDR3 comprises 13 residues. The CDR3, as DNA: TGTGCCAGCAGCCCTTCAGATGAAGAGACCCAGTACTTC. This codes for CASSPSDEETQYF.

This rearrangement joins TRBV5-1 to TRBJ1-5, with a possible D match to TRBD1 (6 bases). Germline CDR1 is SGHRS and CDR2 is YFSETQ. The CDR3 loop spans 14 amino acids. V was clipped by 0 bases and J by 7 bases, with 11 bases between them. In DNA, the CDR3 is TGCGCCAGCAGCTTGGCACAGGGTCAACAGCCCCAGCATTTT. Its translation: CASSLAQGQQPQHF.

The V and J genes are TRBV7-2 and TRBJ1-3; TRBD1 aligns across 7 bases. J was trimmed by 0 bases and V by 4 bases; bases with no gene match: 6. The CDR3 has 16 amino acids. Germline V gives CDR1 SGHTA, CDR2 FQGNSA. As DNA, the CDR3 is TGTGCCAGCAGCTACGGACAGGTCTACTCTGGAAACACCATATATTTT. This translates into CASSYGQVYSGNTIYF.

The chain carries TRBV24-1 and TRBJ2-2; tentatively, D is TRBD1 (7 bases). The CDR3 sequence is 17 residues long. V was trimmed by 4 bases and J by 0 bases, leaving 14 bases between them. CDR1 is KGHDR, CDR2 SFDVKD, per germline. The CDR3 is CATSDAGTASNTGELFF. CDR3 nucleotide sequence: TGTGCCACCAGTGACGCGGGGACAGCATCGAACACCGGGGAGCTGTTTTTT.

The chain links TRBV4-1 to TRBJ1-3; D perhaps matches TRBD1 (5 bases). The CDR3 runs 16 residues. CDR1 is MGHRA and CDR2 is YSYEKL in the germline V gene. The V end was cut by 0 bases, the J end by 4 bases, with 13 bases between. Here the CDR3 reads CASSQESGFSGNTIYF. The CDR3 DNA follows: TGCGCCAGCAGCCAAGAATCAGGGTTCTCAGGAAACACCATATATTTT.

This clone was detected only once. V usage is TRBV6-1 and J usage is TRBJ2-7; 10 bases match TRBD1. CDR3 length: 15 amino acids. Per the germline V gene, CDR1 is MNHNS and CDR2 is SASEGT. J lost 5 bases, V lost 0 bases, and 4 bases had no gene match. In nucleotides, the CDR3 is TGTGCCAGCAGTGAAGCGACAGGGGGCTCGGACGAGCAGTACTTC. Translating gives CASSEATGGSDEQYF.